These 18 T cell receptor beta chains share one sample of origin, sequenced in a study of beta chain features in type 1 diabetes. The investigators reverse transcribed all of the isolated RNA, so they sequenced expressed TCRB transcripts. TCRdb's table, derived via immunoSEQ multiplex PCR, lists solely in-frame clones and lacks some. The table includes 150,000 to 190,000 clones, around 8% detected once. The sample comprised central memory CD4+ T cells from blood. The receptors originated from a man in his late teens or twenties in good health.

This clone was seen a few times. The rearrangement links TRBV4-3 to TRBJ2-3, with D tentatively TRBD2 (6 bases). The germline V gene has CDR1 LGHNA and CDR2 YSLEER. Trimming took 1 base from V and 6 from J, leaving 11 bases between them. The CDR3 sequence is 14 residues long. Here the CDR3 DNA reads TGCGCCAGCAGCCAAGTCGGGGGTGGGGATACGCAGTATTTT. Translated: CASSQVGGGDTQYF.

V gene TRBV18 combines with J gene TRBJ1-5; D is uncertain. Trimming shortened V by 8 bases and J by 4 bases, and 12 bases separated the two germline ends. The germline gives CDR1 KGHSH, CDR2 LQKENI. The CDR3 has 13 residues. In DNA, the CDR3 is TGTGCCAGCGCGAGCGACGGTAATCAGCCCCAGCATTTT. The encoded protein is CASASDGNQPQHF.

This chain joins TRBV27 and TRBJ1-2; no clear D. V lost 3 bases to trimming and J lost 4 bases, with 12 bases between them. Germline V CDR1 and CDR2: MNHEY, SMNVEV (reference sequence). This CDR3 spans 14 amino acids. CDR3 bases: TGTGCCAGCAGTTTGAACAGAAGAGCCTATGGCTACACCTTC. Translated: CASSLNRRAYGYTF.

This rearrangement joins TRBV7-2 to TRBJ2-2, with 9 bases fitting TRBD1. The CDR3 has 16 residues. Germline V gene lookup returns CDR1 SGHTA and CDR2 FQGNSA. With 5 bases clipped from V and 0 bases from J, the junction kept 4 bases outside the gene matches. The CDR3 nucleotides are TGTGCCAGCAGCAGTACAGGGGGCGCGAACACCGGGGAGCTGTTTTTT. It translates to CASSSTGGANTGELFF.

The V gene is TRBV7-8, the J gene TRBJ1-2, with D possibly being TRBD1 (5 bases). Between the trimmed V and J ends, which lost 4 bases and 0 bases, there was a span of 9 bases. The CDR3 consists of 14 residues. Germline-derived CDR1 and CDR2 are SGHVS and FQNEAQ. The CDR3 DNA follows: TGTGCCAGCAGCTCATCAGGGTCTAACTATGGCTACACCTTC. Protein product: CASSSSGSNYGYTF.

The CDR3, as DNA: TGCGCCAGCAGACCTGGACAGGGCCCTGAAGCTTTCTTT. Translating gives CASRPGQGPEAFF. The chain combines TRBV5-1 with TRBJ1-1; TRBD1 matches 8 bases. The germline CDR1 and CDR2 sequences are SGHRS and YFSETQ. The ends lost 5 bases at V and 6 bases at J; junction bases unmatched: 6. CDR3 length: 13 amino acids.

This clone was seen ten or more times. CDR3 protein: CASSSGGHNEQFF. The CDR3, as DNA: TGTGCCAGCAGCTCGGGAGGACACAATGAGCAGTTCTTC. The chain combines TRBV21-1 with TRBJ2-1; the D call TRBD2 from the table was never checked on the DNA. TRBV21-1 is a pseudogene. The CDR3 runs 13 residues.

This clone was seen a handful of times. This chain connects TRBV6-1 to TRBJ2-1, with 8 bases matching TRBD1. V dropped 6 bases and J dropped 4; count of bases not matched to a gene: 5. The CDR3 is 14 residues long. Germline V gene data show CDR1 as MNHNS and CDR2 as SASEGT. This chain's CDR3 is CASRRGTGYNEQFF. DNA of the CDR3: TGTGCCAGCAGGAGGGGGACAGGATACAATGAGCAGTTCTTC.

This clone occurred a few times. The chain uses TRBV7-9 and TRBJ2-3; 8 bases match TRBD2. The CDR3 runs to 17 residues. V lost 0 bases, J lost 2 bases, and 7 bases stayed unmatched. Looked up from germline, CDR1 is SEHNR and CDR2 is FQNEAQ (reference sequence). The CDR3 DNA sequence: TGTGCCAGCAGCTTAGCCGGGGGGGGGATAAACACAGATACGCAGTATTTT. This translates into CASSLAGGGINTDTQYF.

The sample holds a few counts of this clone. This chain joins TRBV6-6 and TRBJ2-7, with D uncertain. Per the germline V gene, CDR1 is MNHNY and CDR2 is SVGAGI (reference sequence). V was shortened by 2 bases and J by 0 bases, with 8 bases between the two germline ends. This CDR3 has 14 residues. Here the CDR3 DNA reads TGTGCCAGCAGTTACAGTACTTACTCCTACGAGCAGTACTTC. Translating gives CASSYSTYSYEQYF.

The sample holds a few counts of this clone. The chain is built from TRBV15 and TRBJ2-4; D call uncertain. The CDR3 is 13 amino acids. Trimming shortened V by 5 bases and J by 8 bases, and 13 bases separated the two germline ends. CDR1 is LNHNV, CDR2 YYDKDF, per germline (reference sequence). In DNA form, the CDR3 reads TGTGCCACCAGCGGCGGTAGTTTGGACATTCAGTACTTC. Its translation: CATSGGSLDIQYF.

The CDR3 protein is CASSPSRVSGNTIYF. CDR3 in DNA: TGTGCCAGCAGTCCCAGCAGGGTTTCGGGAAACACCATATATTTT. This chain joins TRBV28 and TRBJ1-3, with D tentatively TRBD1 (5 bases). The CDR3 contains 15 residues. V was clipped by 5 bases and J by 4 bases, with 15 bases between them. Germline values: CDR1 MDHEN, CDR2 SYDVKM.

V and J are TRBV7-2 and TRBJ1-1, with D perhaps matching TRBD1 (6 bases). Germline V gene lookup returns CDR1 SGHTA and CDR2 FQGNSA. This CDR3 is built from 15 residues. Trimming took off 2 bases at V and 6 bases at J, with 16 bases between the two ends. The CDR3 loop is CASSLRGGGIAEAFF. The CDR3 coding sequence is TGTGCCAGCAGCTTACGGGGGGGCGGAATTGCTGAAGCTTTCTTT.

This clone was counted a few times. The J gene is TRBJ1-2, the V gene TRBV7-2; 7 bases line up with TRBD1. The germline CDR1 and CDR2 sequences are SGHTA and FQGNSA. With V trimmed by 5 bases and J by 7 bases, 16 bases remained unmatched. The CDR3 totals 16 residues. CDR3 nucleotide sequence: TGTGCCAGCAGCCCTACTCCCGGACAGGCGAGGGCTGGCTACACCTTC. This gives the protein CASSPTPGQARAGYTF.

The chain recombines TRBV4-2 with TRBJ2-3, with D possibly being TRBD2 (6 bases). Germline V gives CDR1 LGHNA, CDR2 YNFKEQ. CDR3 length equals 17 residues. V lost 0 bases, J lost 0 bases, and 13 bases lay in between. This chain's CDR3 is CASSQDVTRTSTDTQYF. Written as DNA, the CDR3 is TGTGCCAGCAGCCAAGACGTGACTAGAACTAGCACAGATACGCAGTATTTT.

This chain uses TRBV5-6 with TRBJ1-2; D ambiguous. The V gene's germline CDR1 is SGHDT and CDR2 YYEEEE. CDR3 size: 13 residues. V lost 0 bases and J 4 bases, leaving 7 bases between the germline ends. The CDR3 spells CASSLVQTYGYTF. DNA of the CDR3: TGTGCCAGCAGCTTGGTACAGACCTATGGCTACACCTTC.

This clone was detected many times. The chain combines TRBV7-2 with TRBJ2-5; D unclear. V lost 1 base, J lost 5 bases, and 11 bases lay in between. CDR3 size: 14 residues. CDR1 is SGHTA, CDR2 FQGNSA, per germline. The CDR3 DNA follows: TGTGCCAGCAGCTTAGTATTTAGGAGTGAGACCCAGTACTTC. As protein: CASSLVFRSETQYF.

This clone was recorded at least ten times. This chain connects TRBV5-1 to TRBJ1-2; D gene uncertain. V lost 5 bases, J lost 5 bases, and 13 bases lay in between. The CDR3 is made up of 13 amino acids. The germline V gene encodes CDR1 SGHRS and CDR2 YFSETQ. The CDR3 DNA follows: TGCGCCAGCAGTCCCCTTGAGGCGTATGGCTACACCTTC. Amino acid sequence: CASSPLEAYGYTF.